A selection of T cell receptor beta chains follows, all from one sample in a study of cytomegalovirus exposure and HLA in healthy donors. TCRdb keeps only in-frame clones here, not all; method: immunoSEQ multiplex PCR. The sample has tens of thousands of clones, about 76% seen once; the top ten hold around 10%. The sample comprised PBMCs. Every receptor here comes from a male donor in good health and CMV-seropositive. CDR3s include the opening cysteine and the closing phenylalanine or tryptophan. The D gene is left open where the match is weak. Clone size is stated in some rows and not others, as once, few, many or a class when expanded.

clone_size	d_call	j_call	v_call	cdr3_nt	cdr3_aa
-	TRBD1	TRBJ2-7	TRBV15	TGTGCCACCAGCAGACCTACGGGACAGGGGGCGGACGAGCAGTACTTC	CATSRPTGQGADEQYF
-	TRBD1	TRBJ2-7	TRBV6-1	TGTGCCAGCAAGCCGGGACAGGCTTCCTACGAGCAGTACTTC	CASKPGQASYEQYF
-	TRBD2	TRBJ2-5	TRBV5-1	TGCGCCAGCAGCTTCCAGCGGGGGGGCGAGGAGACCCAGTACTTC	CASSFQRGGEETQYF
-	TRBD1	TRBJ2-7	TRBV6-1	TGTGCCAGCAGGGCCCGGGACAGTCCCTACGAGCAGTACTTC	CASRARDSPYEQYF
-	-	TRBJ1-4	TRBV5-6	TGTGCCAGCAGCCGCGGGCGGGGGGGGAATGAAAAACTGTTTTTT	CASSRGRGGNEKLFF
once	-	TRBJ2-7	TRBV18	TGTGCCAGCCACGGGGGAGAAAACTCCTACGAGCAGTACTTC	CASHGGENSYEQYF
-	TRBD1	TRBJ1-2	TRBV18	TGTGCCAGCTCACCAGGGACAGACTATGGCTACACCTTC	CASSPGTDYGYTF
-	TRBD1	TRBJ2-7	TRBV27	TGTGCCAGCAGTGCCGGGACAGGGTTAAACTACGAGCAGTACTTC	CASSAGTGLNYEQYF
-	TRBD1	TRBJ1-5	TRBV5-5	TGTGCCAGCAGCCGGGACAGGGCGGGCAATCAGCCCCAGCATTTT	CASSRDRAGNQPQHF
-	TRBD1	TRBJ2-7	TRBV5-1	TGCGCCAGCAGCCCCGGGACAGGGACGATCTACGAGCAGTACTTC	CASSPGTGTIYEQYF
-	-	TRBJ1-1	TRBV7-3	TGTGCCAGCAGCCGAAACTCCATGAACACTGAAGCTTTCTTT	CASSRNSMNTEAFF
-	TRBD1	TRBJ1-3	TRBV2	TGTGCCAGCAGTGCAGGGGGACCAGGAAACACCATATATTTT	CASSAGGPGNTIYF
few	TRBD1	TRBJ2-7	TRBV7-9	TGTGCCAGCAGCTACCGGGACAGGGATTACGAGCAGTACTTC	CASSYRDRDYEQYF
-	TRBD1	TRBJ1-1	TRBV14	TGTGCCAGCAGCCGACCGGGACAGATAAACACTGAAGCTTTCTTT	CASSRPGQINTEAFF
-	-	TRBJ1-2	TRBV7-9	TGTGCCAGCGTTCTCTTCGCAGGCGGCTACACCTTC	CASVLFAGGYTF
-	-	TRBJ2-5	TRBV28	TGTGCCAGCCAGGGTGAGACCCAGTACTTC	CASQGETQYF
-	-	TRBJ1-1	TRBV6-6	TGTGCCAGCAACCTTCGGGGTGTTGAGGGGAACACTGAAGCTTTCTTT	CASNLRGVEGNTEAFF
-	-	TRBJ2-5	TRBV28	TGTGCCAGCAGTTTATCTGGGCTTTTTGAGACCCAGTACTTC	CASSLSGLFETQYF
once	-	TRBJ1-5	TRBV15	TGTGCCACCCGCGGGAGGATCGTGAATCAGCCCCAGCATTTT	CATRGRIVNQPQHF
few	TRBD1	TRBJ1-2	TRBV10-2	TGCGCCAGCACTCCGACAGGGGACTATGGCTACACCTTC	CASTPTGDYGYTF
-	TRBD1	TRBJ1-1	TRBV13	TGTGCCAGCAGCTTAGGCCGGGCAGGGGGGATGAACACTGAAGCTTTCTTT	CASSLGRAGGMNTEAFF
-	TRBD1	TRBJ2-3	TRBV5-1	TGCGCCAGCAGCTTGTGGGGCAGGGGGACAGATACGCAGTATTTT	CASSLWGRGTDTQYF
-	-	TRBJ1-6	TRBV12-5	TGTGCTAGTGGTTTGGGTCAGGGAGGTTCACCCCTCCACTTT	CASGLGQGGSPLHF
-	TRBD2	TRBJ2-1	TRBV9	TGTGCCAGCAACAAACTAGCGGAATCCTACAATGAGCAGTTCTTC	CASNKLAESYNEQFF
few	-	TRBJ2-7	TRBV7-8	TGTGCCAGCAGCACCCCGGCGAGTAGCCTCCAACTCTCCTACGAGCAGTACTTC	CASSTPASSLQLSYEQYF
-	-	TRBJ1-1	TRBV5-1	TGCGCCAGCGTCCAGGGAGGGGTGAACACTGAAGCTTTCTTT	CASVQGGVNTEAFF
once	-	TRBJ1-2	TRBV30	TGTGCCTGTCAGTGCCCAGGGAACTATGGCTACACCTTC	CACQCPGNYGYTF
few	TRBD2	TRBJ2-1	TRBV11-2	TGTGCCAGCACCCAATCGGGACTAGCGGGCAATGAGCAGTTCTTC	CASTQSGLAGNEQFF
once	TRBD1	TRBJ2-7	TRBV18	TGTGCCAGCTCACGGGACAGGGAGGCGGTCGAGCAGTACTTC	CASSRDREAVEQYF
-	-	TRBJ1-1	TRBV18	TGTGCCAGCTCCGGGACACCTAACACTGAAGCTTTCTTT	CASSGTPNTEAFF
-	-	TRBJ1-5	TRBV21-1	TGTGCCAGCACTGTAGAAGGACTCGAGAGAGTCGAGGGTAATCAGCCCCAGCATTTT	CASTVEGLERVEGNQPQHF